Described below is a single T cell receptor (beta chain) sequence and its context. The antigen remains undetermined. This entry comes from a study of T cell repertoires in cytomegalovirus infection. Study-wide context: Indications of both CMV infection and matching HLA type were provided by public TCR beta signatures.

The CDR3 loop spans 12 amino acids. V dropped 8 bases and J dropped 2 bases, with 10 bases sitting between them. Germline CDR1 SNHLY, CDR2 FYNNEI. Findings and limits, study-wide: The response measured ex vivo was dominated by TCR beta clonotypes (HLA-C-restricted and CMV-specific).

TCRdb analysed the reads with MiXCR anew, one entry per CDR3 protein. The top ten clones hold roughly two thirds of a sample with 54,000 or so distinct CDR3 sequences, around 30% of them seen once. The gene calls are TRBV2 and TRBJ2-7, with a weak D call TRBD2 (7 bases). What was sequenced was PBMCs, sequenced either directly or after in vitro stimulation (not recorded which). This clonotype was sampled from a human donor in good health (CMV status not recorded). Some clones in this sample may be carry-over from other donors' samples. The CDR3 DNA sequence: TGTGCCAGCCGGGGGGACACCTACGAGCAGTACTTC. It is translated as CASRGDTYEQYF. Variable domain in full (rest from reference TRBV2 and TRBJ2-7): EPEVTQTPSHQVTQMGQEVILRCVPISNHLYFYWYRQILGQKVEFLVSFYNNEISEKSEIFDDQFSVERPDGSNFTLKIRSTKLEDSAMYFCASRGDTYEQYFGPGTRLTVT.